This T cell receptor (beta chain) was sequenced in a study of PD-L1 blockade in urothelial cancer. Indicated time point: pretreatment peripheral blood. V shed 2 bases and J shed 7 bases, with 15 bases lying between them. Germline assignment: CDR1 MGHRA and CDR2 YSYEKL. CDR3 size: 15 residues. Method: immunoSEQ multiplex PCR; TCRdb's copy keeps in-frame clones and lacks some. The data show 70,000 to 75,000 clones, 90% seen once. The sample was PBMCs, taken around atezolizumab (anti-PD-L1) treatment. The receptor comes from a man between 65 and 79 years old with urothelial cancer. This chain connects TRBV4-1 to TRBJ2-1, with D possibly being TRBD1 (6 bases). The CDR3 DNA follows: TGCGCCAGCAGCCAAAGCAGGGGTTTGCTGAATGAGCAGTTCTTC. It is translated as CASSQSRGLLNEQFF.